This TCR beta chain was obtained from a study of T cell responses to AZD1222 COVID-19 vaccine (dated by TCRdb to the early 2020s). Broadly, across the study: TCR sequencing covered more than 230 trial participants: 200 to 220 given two doses of AZD1222 and approximately 26 given two doses of MenACWY control vaccine. Trial participants were enrolled into age subgroups of 18-55, 56-69 and 70-plus years, which contained about 150, 27 and 61 TCR-sequenced participants, respectively.

Note on this clone: The antigen this receptor binds is unknown. A junction boundary mismatches the germline segment, possibly from a read error.

Findings and caveats that apply to the study as a whole: Because no day 14 peak-response samples were available, the repertoires could be characterized only after the peak T cell response. The vaccine-associated CD4 TCRs covered the entire spike protein, and the dominant responses fell in regions 160-218 and 743-854. After two AZD1222 doses, spike-specific TCR breadth and depth were significantly higher than at day 0 and than in MenACWY recipients. Only 5 to 7 AZD1222 recipients were SARS-CoV-2 seropositive at baseline, limiting conclusions about previously exposed vaccinees. Participants were mostly white British and included more females than males, and it was suggested by the authors that clonal diversity may have been underestimated. The 56-69-year group was small, and its depth increase did not reach significance, likely because of low power. Reportedly, close to half of the unique spike-specific TCRs recognized epitopes lying outside the regions that are mutated in the B.1.351 and B.1.1.7 variants.

Counted from cysteine to phenylalanine, this CDR3 has 11 amino acids. Left in the record is the CDR3 DNA by itself, 33 bases read in frame from the first base. Taken with the paper, the label for time point translates to: baseline before first vaccination. According to the study, the label for this sample's treatment or condition signals: meningococcal conjugate vaccine given as trial control. Vaccinee samples came from UK trials COV001 and COV002, including a single-blind randomized controlled phase 2/3 trial of AZD1222 (ChAdOx1 nCoV-19) in healthy adults. For TCRbeta chain sequencing, PBMC samples from trial participants were taken at day 0 and at day 28 after the second dose. The CDR3 regions of human TCRbeta chains were subjected to immunosequencing. Per the original workflow: Repertoire TCRs were matched against a reference library of SARS-CoV-2-specific TCRs generated with the MIRA antigen-specificity platform. Breadth meant the fraction of unique TCRs that were SARS-CoV-2-associated, whereas depth meant the fraction of total T cells that were SARS-CoV-2-associated. Using the MIRA data, each spike-specific TCR was assigned both to the spike region to which the TCR was reactive and to a CD4 or CD8 class. Log10-transformed breadth and depth values were compared by one-way ANOVA with Sidak's multiple comparisons tests. Imported from immuneACCESS, the table was reduced by TCRdb to in-frame sequences with V and J called. These copies leave out some clones; in studies compared against another copy, an unresolved V gene accounts for under half, and the cause of the remainder is not known. V and J calls plus clone size are reproduced from that table; the DNA served to infer D and trimming. Recorded for this sample are some 120,000 clones; approximately 90% of them occurred a single time. The ten largest make up 11% of the sample.

This specimen consisted of peripheral blood, obtained on day 0 of MenACWY control vaccination. The chain employs TRBV12-3 or TRBV12-4 and TRBJ2-7; TRBD2 matches 9 bases in the middle. This TCR was recovered from an adult in good health. Here is the DNA: TGTGCCAGCAGTTTAAGGGGACTAGCTGAATTC. The encoded protein is CASSLRGLAEF.